Each of the 6 T cell receptor beta chains below was sequenced from the same sample in a study of monozygotic twins with inflammatory bowel disease. Reprocessing the 5' RACE reads, TCRdb reports a single entry for every CDR3 protein and omits DNA. This sample's table has some 90,000 distinct CDR3 sequences. The source material was blood. The receptors derive from a human donor with ulcerative colitis or Crohn's disease, or a healthy co-twin of an affected twin (not recorded which).

The chain combines TRBV5-6 with TRBJ2-1; TCRdb picks TRBD1, but there is no DNA to check that call. Germline CDR1 is SGHDT and CDR2 is YYEEEE. CDR3 length: 16 amino acids. CDR3 region: CASSLLSGGAYNEQFF.

This chain uses TRBV12-3 or TRBV12-4 with TRBJ1-1; as DNA is missing, the TRBD1 call by TCRdb cannot be tested. This CDR3 comprises 15 residues. CDR3 sequence reads: CASSLTGTAQRQAFF.

The chain employs TRBV6-1 and TRBJ2-5; the D call from TCRdb, TRBD2, cannot be confirmed without DNA. Germline CDR1 reads MNHNS; CDR2 reads SASEGT. This CDR3 has 15 amino acids. The CDR3 reads CASSARSGELETQYF.

CDR3 residues: CAINTQGDIYGYTF. The J gene is TRBJ1-2, the V gene TRBV10-3; the TCRdb call, TRBD1, lacks DNA for checking. CDR1 and CDR2 (germline): ENHRY, SYGVKD. The CDR3 extends over 14 amino acids.

The V call is TRBV6-1, the J call TRBJ1-4. The length of the CDR3 is 15 residues. Per germline, CDR1 MNHNS and CDR2 SASEGT. The chain's CDR3 is CASSSPRTTNEKLFF.

CDR3 amino acids: CASSFGDRAYNEQFF. The V and J genes are TRBV5-6 and TRBJ2-1; the TRBD1 assignment by TCRdb is unverifiable without DNA. The CDR3 loop spans 15 amino acids. Germline V CDR1 and CDR2: SGHDT, YYEEEE.